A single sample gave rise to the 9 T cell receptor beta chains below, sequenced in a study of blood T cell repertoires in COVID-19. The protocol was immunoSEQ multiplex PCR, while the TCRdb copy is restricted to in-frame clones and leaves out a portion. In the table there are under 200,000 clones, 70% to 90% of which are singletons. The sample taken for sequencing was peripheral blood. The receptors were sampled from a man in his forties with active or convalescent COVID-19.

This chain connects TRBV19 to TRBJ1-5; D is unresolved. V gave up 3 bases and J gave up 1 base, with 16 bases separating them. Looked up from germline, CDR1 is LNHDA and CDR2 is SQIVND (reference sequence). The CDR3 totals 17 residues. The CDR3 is CASSMGSSSRSNQPQHF. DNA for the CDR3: TGTGCCAGTAGTATGGGCTCCTCCAGCAGGAGCAATCAGCCCCAGCATTTT.

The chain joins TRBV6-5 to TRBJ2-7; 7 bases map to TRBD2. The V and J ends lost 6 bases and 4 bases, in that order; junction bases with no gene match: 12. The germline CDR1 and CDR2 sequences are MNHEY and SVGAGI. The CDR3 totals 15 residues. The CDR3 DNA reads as TGTGCCAGCAGCCCCACGGGACTACCGGGTTACGAGCAGTACTTC. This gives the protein CASSPTGLPGYEQYF.

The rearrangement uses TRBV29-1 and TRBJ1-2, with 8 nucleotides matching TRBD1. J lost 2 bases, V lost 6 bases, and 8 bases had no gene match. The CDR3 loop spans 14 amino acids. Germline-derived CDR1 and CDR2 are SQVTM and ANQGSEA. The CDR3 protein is CSVGAGGQNYGYTF. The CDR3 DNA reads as TGCAGCGTGGGAGCAGGGGGCCAGAACTATGGCTACACCTTC.

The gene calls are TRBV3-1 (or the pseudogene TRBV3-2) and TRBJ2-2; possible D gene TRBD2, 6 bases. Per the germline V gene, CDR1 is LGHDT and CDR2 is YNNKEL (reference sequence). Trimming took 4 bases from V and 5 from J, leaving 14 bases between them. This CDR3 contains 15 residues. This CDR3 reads CASSRDFRRTGELFF. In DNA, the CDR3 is TGTGCCAGCAGCCGGGACTTCCGAAGGACCGGGGAGCTGTTTTTT.

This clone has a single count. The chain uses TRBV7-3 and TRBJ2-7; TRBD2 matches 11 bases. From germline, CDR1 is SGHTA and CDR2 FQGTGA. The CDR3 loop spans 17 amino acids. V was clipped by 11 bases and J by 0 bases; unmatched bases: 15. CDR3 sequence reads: CAHQRGASGGPSYEQYF. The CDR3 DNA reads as TGTGCCCACCAGCGAGGGGCTAGCGGGGGGCCCTCCTACGAGCAGTACTTC.

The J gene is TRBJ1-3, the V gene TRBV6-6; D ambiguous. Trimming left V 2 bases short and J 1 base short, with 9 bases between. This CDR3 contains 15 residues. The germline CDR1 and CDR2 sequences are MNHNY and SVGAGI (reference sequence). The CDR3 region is CASSYQWESGNTIYF. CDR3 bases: TGTGCCAGCAGTTACCAGTGGGAGTCTGGAAACACCATATATTTT.

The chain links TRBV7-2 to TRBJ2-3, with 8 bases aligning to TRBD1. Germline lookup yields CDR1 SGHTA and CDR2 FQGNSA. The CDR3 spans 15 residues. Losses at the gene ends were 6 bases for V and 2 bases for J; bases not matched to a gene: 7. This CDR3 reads CASSPDRALTDTQYF. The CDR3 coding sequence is TGTGCCAGCAGTCCGGACAGGGCCCTCACAGATACGCAGTATTTT.

Here the CDR3 reads CASRSESPTVRVANEKLFF. The CDR3 nucleotides are TGTGCCAGCCGAAGTGAATCCCCTACAGTCAGGGTAGCTAATGAAAAACTGTTTTTT. The J gene is TRBJ1-4, the V gene TRBV2; tentatively, D is TRBD1 (5 bases). This CDR3 spans 19 amino acids. V lost 8 bases to trimming and J lost 3 bases, with 28 bases between them. The V gene's germline CDR1 is SNHLY and CDR2 FYNNEI.

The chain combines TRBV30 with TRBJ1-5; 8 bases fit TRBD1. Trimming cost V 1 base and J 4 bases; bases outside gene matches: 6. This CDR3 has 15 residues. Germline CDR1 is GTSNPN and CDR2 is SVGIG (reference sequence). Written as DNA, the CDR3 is TGTGCCTGGAGTGCCGGACAGGGAGAGAATCAGCCCCAGCATTTT. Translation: CAWSAGQGENQPQHF.